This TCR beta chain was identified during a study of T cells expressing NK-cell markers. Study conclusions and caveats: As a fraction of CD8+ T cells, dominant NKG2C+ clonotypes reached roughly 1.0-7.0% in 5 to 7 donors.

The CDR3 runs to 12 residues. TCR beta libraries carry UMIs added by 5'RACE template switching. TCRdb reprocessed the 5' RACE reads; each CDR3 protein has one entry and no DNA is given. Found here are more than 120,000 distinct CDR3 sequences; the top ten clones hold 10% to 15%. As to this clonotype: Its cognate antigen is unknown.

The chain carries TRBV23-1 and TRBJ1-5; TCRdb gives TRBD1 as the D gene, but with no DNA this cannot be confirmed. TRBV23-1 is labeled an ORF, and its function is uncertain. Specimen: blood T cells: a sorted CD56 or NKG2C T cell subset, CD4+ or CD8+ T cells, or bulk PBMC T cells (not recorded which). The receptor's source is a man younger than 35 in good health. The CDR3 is CAREGGGQPQHF.